The 13 T cell receptor beta chains listed next were all sequenced from one sample in a study of breast tumors, draining lymph nodes, adjacent tissues. TCRdb ran MiXCR on the multiplex PCR reads and lists one entry per CDR3 protein. Of about 140,000 distinct CDR3 sequences in the sample, 32% are singletons; the top ten hold approximately 2.2%. Breast cancer patients provided tissue from their axillary draining lymph nodes. The specimen sequenced was axillary lymph node tissue. These receptors were taken from a female donor with breast cancer. Some clones in this sample may be carry-over from other donors' samples.

The chain recombines TRBV6-5 with TRBJ2-7; possibly TRBD2 for D (5 bases). In germline, CDR1 is MNHEY, CDR2 SVGAGI. The germline V and J ends were trimmed by 7 bases and 7 bases, with 23 bases remaining between them. The CDR3 runs to 15 residues. Here the CDR3 reads CASTKDWSSYNEQYV. CDR3 sequence (DNA): TGTGCCAGCACTAAGGACTGGAGCTCCTACAATGAGCAGTACGTC.

This clonotype appeared many times. The chain employs TRBV20-1 and TRBJ2-2; 9 bases line up with TRBD1. After removal of 3 bases from V and 7 bases from J, the junction contained 6 bases not matched to a gene. Germline loops: CDR1 DFQATT, CDR2 SNEGSKA (reference sequence). This CDR3 comprises 14 residues. Here the CDR3 DNA reads TGCAGTGCTAGCTCACAGGGGGCGTTCGGGGAGCTGTTTTTT. Protein: CSASSQGAFGELFF.

This clonotype has ten or more counts. CDR3 sequence (DNA): TGCGCCAGCAGCTCTGGAGATACGCAGTATTTT. Its protein is CASSSGDTQYF. The chain uses TRBV5-1 and TRBJ2-3; D is ambiguous. CDR1 SGHRS and CDR2 YFSETQ come from the germline V gene. The CDR3 sequence is 11 residues long. V lost 3 bases, J lost 5 bases, and 4 bases lay in between. Together with reference TRBV5-1 and TRBJ2-3, the CDR3 gives the full variable domain: KAGVTQTPRYLIKTRGQQVTLSCSPISGHRSVSWYQQTPGQGLQFLFEYFSETQRNKGNFPGRFSGRQFSNSRSEMNVSTLELGDSALYLCASSSGDTQYFGPGTRLTVL.

This clonotype showed up just once. J is TRBJ1-4 and V is TRBV29-1; maybe TRBD1 (5 bases). The germline V gene encodes CDR1 SQVTM and CDR2 ANQGSEA. Trimming took 1 base from V and 5 from J, leaving 5 bases between them. The length of the CDR3 is 12 residues. In DNA form, the CDR3 reads TGCAGCGTTGAAGGACAGAATGAAAAACTGTTTTTT. Translating gives CSVEGQNEKLFF. Filled out from reference TRBV29-1 and TRBJ1-4, the complete variable domain reads SAVISQKPSRDICQRGTSLTIQCQVDSQVTMMFWYRQQPGQSLTLIATANQGSEATYESGFVIDKFPISRPNLTFSTLTVSNMSPEDSSIYLCSVEGQNEKLFFGSGTQLSVL.

The table lists this clonotype with many counts. The chain couples TRBV7-9 to TRBJ2-3, with D perhaps TRBD2 (5 bases). Between the trimmed V and J ends, which lost 5 bases and 3 bases, there was a span of 12 bases. Germline-derived CDR1 and CDR2 are SEHNR and FQNEAQ (reference sequence). The CDR3 loop spans 14 amino acids. CDR3 bases: TGTGCCAGCAGCCACGGGGTAGTAACAGATACGCAGTATTTT. Protein: CASSHGVVTDTQYF.

Of note for this clonotype: A read error may be the cause here, since a much bigger clone is one base away. This sequence joins TRBV3-1 and TRBJ2-1; 10 nucleotides line up with TRBD2. The germline V gene has CDR1 LGHDT and CDR2 YNNKEL (reference sequence). This CDR3 has 14 amino acids. The DNA for the CDR3 is TGTGCCAGCAGCCCTTGGACTAGCGGCAATGAGCGGTTCTTC. Translated, it gives CASSPWTSGNERFF.

As regards this clonotype: The CDR3 ends on some other residue instead of the conserved phenylalanine or tryptophan, so this is likely a read error. The DNA is omitted, as the CDR3 cannot be located on it reliably, and the CDR3 follows TCRdb's listing. The chain recombines TRBV25-1 with TRBJ2-1; no check of the table's D call, TRBD2, against the DNA was made. The CDR3 has 8 amino acids, counting both end residues. CDR1 and CDR2 (germline): MGHDK, SYGVNS. CDR3 residues: CASSTLPA.

This clonotype was recorded many times. The chain combines TRBV20-1 with TRBJ1-5; D is unclear. Trimming shortened V by 6 bases and J by 0 bases, and 12 bases separated the two germline ends. CDR1 DFQATT and CDR2 SNEGSKA come from the germline V gene (reference sequence). The length of the CDR3 is 14 residues. The CDR3 is CSASRRYSNQPQHF. For the CDR3, the DNA is TGCAGTGCAAGTAGGAGGTATAGCAATCAGCCCCAGCATTTT.

In its sample, this clonotype was seen a few times. The junction differs from germline at one of its ends, possibly a read error. The chain combines TRBV5-6 with TRBJ1-1, with a tentative D call TRBD1 (6 bases). The germline V gene has CDR1 SGHDT and CDR2 YYEEEE. The CDR3 spans 13 residues. CDR3 residues: CASSLSWDTETFF. CDR3 coding DNA: TGTGCCAGCAGCTTATCCTGGGACACTGAAACTTTCTTT. The entire variable domain, with the rest obtained from reference TRBV5-6 and TRBJ1-1, is as follows: DAGVTQSPTHLIKTRGQQVTLRCSPKSGHDTVSWYQQALGQGPQFIFQYYEEEERQRGNFPDRFSGHQFPNYSSELNVNALLLGDSALYLCASSLSWDTETFFGQGTRLTVV.

This clonotype was counted at least ten times. The chain carries TRBV28 and TRBJ1-2; TRBD1 aligns across 8 bases. Unmatched junction bases numbered 4, after V lost 8 bases and J lost 5 bases. The length of the CDR3 is 12 residues. The germline V gene has CDR1 MDHEN and CDR2 SYDVKM. The CDR3 region has the DNA TGTGCCAGCTGGACAGGGAGGTATGGCTACACCTTC. As protein: CASWTGRYGYTF.

In this sample, this clonotype turned up many times. The CDR3 here is CASSPARGGAHEKLFF. CDR3 DNA sequence: TGTGCCAGTAGCCCCGCCCGCGGGGGCGCGCATGAAAAACTGTTTTTT. This sequence joins TRBV19 and TRBJ1-4; perhaps TRBD1 as D (6 bases). V was trimmed by 6 bases and J by 6 bases, leaving 20 bases between them. Germline lookup yields CDR1 LNHDA and CDR2 SQIVND (reference sequence). CDR3 length: 16 residues.

This clonotype was found once. This chain links TRBV19 with TRBJ2-1; 15 bases map to TRBD2. In germline, CDR1 is LNHDA, CDR2 SQIVND (reference sequence). This CDR3 comprises 18 residues. Unmatched junction bases numbered 7, after V lost 1 base and J lost 6 bases. In nucleotides, the CDR3 is TGTGCCAGTAGTATAGTTTGGACTAGCGGGGGGGCCCTCAATGAGCAGTTCTTC. It specifies CASSIVWTSGGALNEQFF.

This sequence joins TRBV6-5 and TRBJ1-2; no firm D call. CDR1 is MNHEY, CDR2 SVGAGI, per germline. CDR3 length: 11 amino acids. The V end was cut by 5 bases, the J end by 7 bases, with 8 bases between. CDR3 region: CASSHAGGYTF. The CDR3 nucleotides read TGTGCCAGCAGTCACGCTGGTGGCTACACCTTC.